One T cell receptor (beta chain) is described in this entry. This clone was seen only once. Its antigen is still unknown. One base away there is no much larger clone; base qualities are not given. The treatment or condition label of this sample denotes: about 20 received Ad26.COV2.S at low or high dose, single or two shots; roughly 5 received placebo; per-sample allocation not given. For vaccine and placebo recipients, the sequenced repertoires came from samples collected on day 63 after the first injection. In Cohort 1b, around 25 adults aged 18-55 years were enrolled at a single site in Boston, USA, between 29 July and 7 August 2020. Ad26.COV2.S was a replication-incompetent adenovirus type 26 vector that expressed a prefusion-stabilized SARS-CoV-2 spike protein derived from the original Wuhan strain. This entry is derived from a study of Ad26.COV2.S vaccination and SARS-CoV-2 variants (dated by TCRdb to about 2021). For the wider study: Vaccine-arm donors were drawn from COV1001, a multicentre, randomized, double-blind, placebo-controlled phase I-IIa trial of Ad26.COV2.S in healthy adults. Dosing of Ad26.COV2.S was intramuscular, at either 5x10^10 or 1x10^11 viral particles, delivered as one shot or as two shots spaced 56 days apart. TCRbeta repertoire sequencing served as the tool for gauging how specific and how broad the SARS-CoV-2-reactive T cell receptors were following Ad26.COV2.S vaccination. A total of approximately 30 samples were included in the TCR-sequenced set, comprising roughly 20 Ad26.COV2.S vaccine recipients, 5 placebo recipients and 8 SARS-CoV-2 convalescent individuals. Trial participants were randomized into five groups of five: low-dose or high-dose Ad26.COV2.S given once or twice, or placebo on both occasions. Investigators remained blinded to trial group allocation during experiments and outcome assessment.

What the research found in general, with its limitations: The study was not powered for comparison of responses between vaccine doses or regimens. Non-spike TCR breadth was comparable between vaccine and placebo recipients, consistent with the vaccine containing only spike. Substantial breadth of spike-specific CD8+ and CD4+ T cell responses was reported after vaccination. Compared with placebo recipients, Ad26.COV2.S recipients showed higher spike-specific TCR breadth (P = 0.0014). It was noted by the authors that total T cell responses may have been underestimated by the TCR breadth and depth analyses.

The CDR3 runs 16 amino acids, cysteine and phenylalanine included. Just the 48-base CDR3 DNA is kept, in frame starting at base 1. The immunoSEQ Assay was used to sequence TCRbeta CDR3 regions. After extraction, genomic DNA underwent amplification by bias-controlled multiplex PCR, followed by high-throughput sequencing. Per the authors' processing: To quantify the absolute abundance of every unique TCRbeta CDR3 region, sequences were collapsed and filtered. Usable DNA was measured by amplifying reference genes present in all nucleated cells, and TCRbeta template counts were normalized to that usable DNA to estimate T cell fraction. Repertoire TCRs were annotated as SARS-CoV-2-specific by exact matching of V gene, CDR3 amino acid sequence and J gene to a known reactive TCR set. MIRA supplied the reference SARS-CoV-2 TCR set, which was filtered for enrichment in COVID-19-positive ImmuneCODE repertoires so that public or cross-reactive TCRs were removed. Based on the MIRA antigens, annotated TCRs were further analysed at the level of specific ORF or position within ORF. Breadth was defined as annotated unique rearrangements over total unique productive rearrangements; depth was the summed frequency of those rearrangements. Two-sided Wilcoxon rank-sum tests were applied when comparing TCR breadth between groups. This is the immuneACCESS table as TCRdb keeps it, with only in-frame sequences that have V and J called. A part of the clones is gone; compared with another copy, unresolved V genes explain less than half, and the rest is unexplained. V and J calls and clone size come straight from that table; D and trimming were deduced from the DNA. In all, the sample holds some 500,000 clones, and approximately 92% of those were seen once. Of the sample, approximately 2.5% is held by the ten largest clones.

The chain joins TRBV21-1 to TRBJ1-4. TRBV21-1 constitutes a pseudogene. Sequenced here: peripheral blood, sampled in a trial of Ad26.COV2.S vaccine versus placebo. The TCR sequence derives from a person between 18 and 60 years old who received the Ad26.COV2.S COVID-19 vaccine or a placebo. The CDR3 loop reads CASSKGAGPRKEKLFF. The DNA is TGTGCCAGCAGCAAAGGTGCGGGCCCTCGGAAAGAAAAACTGTTTTTT.